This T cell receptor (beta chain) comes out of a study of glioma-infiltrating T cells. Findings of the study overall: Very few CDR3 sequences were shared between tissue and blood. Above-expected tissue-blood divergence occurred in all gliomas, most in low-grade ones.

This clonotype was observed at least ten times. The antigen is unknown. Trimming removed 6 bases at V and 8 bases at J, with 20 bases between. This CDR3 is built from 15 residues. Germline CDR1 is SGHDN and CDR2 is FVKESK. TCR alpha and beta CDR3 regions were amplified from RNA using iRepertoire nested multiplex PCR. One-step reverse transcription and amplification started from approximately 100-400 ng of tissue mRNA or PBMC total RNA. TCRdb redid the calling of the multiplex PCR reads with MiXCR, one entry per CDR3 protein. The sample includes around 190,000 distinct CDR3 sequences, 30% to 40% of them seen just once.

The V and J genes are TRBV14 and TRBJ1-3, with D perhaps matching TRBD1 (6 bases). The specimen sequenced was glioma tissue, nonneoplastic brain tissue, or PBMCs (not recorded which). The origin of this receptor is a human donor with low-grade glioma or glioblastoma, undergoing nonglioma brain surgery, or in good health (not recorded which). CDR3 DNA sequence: TGTGCCAGCAGAAAAACCGGGACAAAGAGAGACACCATATATTTT. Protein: CASRKTGTKRDTIYF.